The 27 T cell receptor beta chains in this list originate from one sample, sequenced in a study of blood T cell repertoires in COVID-19. Only in-frame clones appear in the TCRdb table, and some are missing; sequencing was by immunoSEQ multiplex PCR. The profile shows some 270,000 clones, more than 75% of them singletons. Sequencing used peripheral blood. The receptor set was obtained from a woman in her sixties who had recovered from COVID-19.

The chain has TRBV7-3 and TRBJ1-4; 10 nucleotides agree with TRBD1. This CDR3 has 19 amino acids. The junction had 12 bases not matched to a gene; V was cut back by 4 bases and J by 1 base. Germline lookup yields CDR1 SGHTA and CDR2 FQGTGA. The CDR3 DNA sequence: TGTGCCAGCAGCTCGCCCGACAGGGGGCGCGAGGGAACTAATGAAAAACTGTTTTTT. Its protein product is CASSSPDRGREGTNEKLFF.

The chain links TRBV9 to TRBJ2-1; 11 nucleotides agree with TRBD2. Trimming at V came to 3 bases and at J to 2 bases, leaving 10 bases not matched to a gene. The CDR3 has 18 amino acids. Germline values: CDR1 SGDLS, CDR2 YYNGEE. The CDR3 DNA sequence: TGTGCCAGCAGCGAAAGTTCTCTAGCGGGGGGAACCTACAATGAGCAGTTCTTC. Its translation: CASSESSLAGGTYNEQFF.

The V gene is TRBV7-2, the J gene TRBJ2-1; 8 bases agree with TRBD2. The CDR3 is 18 residues long. CDR1 and CDR2 from the germline V gene are SGHTA and FQGNSA. V shed 0 bases, J shed 5 bases, and the junction held 12 bases outside the gene matches. The CDR3 reads CASSLAPPGLGTNNEQFF. The CDR3 bases are TGTGCCAGCAGCTTAGCCCCCCCGGGACTAGGGACCAACAATGAGCAGTTCTTC.

This CDR3 is CASGNPGGNEKLFF. The CDR3 DNA sequence: TGTGCCAGTGGAAATCCAGGGGGTAATGAAAAACTGTTTTTT. The chain couples TRBV19 to TRBJ1-4, with 7 bases that match TRBD1. The ends lost 8 bases at V and 4 bases at J; junction bases unmatched: 7. The germline V gene has CDR1 LNHDA and CDR2 SQIVND (reference sequence). The CDR3 length is 14 residues.

The gene calls are TRBV28 and TRBJ2-7; 8 bases are shared with TRBD2. V dropped 6 bases and J dropped 3; count of bases not matched to a gene: 4. The CDR3 has 13 amino acids. In germline, CDR1 is MDHEN, CDR2 SYDVKM. The CDR3 DNA reads as TGTGCCAGCAGGACGGGGGGGAACTACGAGCAGTACTTC. This gives the protein CASRTGGNYEQYF.

The chain is built from TRBV7-9 and TRBJ1-4, with unresolved D. In germline, CDR1 is SEHNR, CDR2 FQNEAQ (reference sequence). V lost 5 bases to trimming and J lost 7 bases, with 17 bases between them. The CDR3 sequence is 15 residues long. As DNA, the CDR3 is TGTGCCAGCAGCCTACTAGATGACGTGGGTGAAAAACTGTTTTTT. Amino acid sequence: CASSLLDDVGEKLFF. Together with reference TRBV7-9 and TRBJ1-4, the CDR3 gives the full variable domain: DTGVSQNPRHKITKRGQNVTFRCDPISEHNRLYWYRQTLGQGPEFLTYFQNEAQLEKSRLLSDRFSAERPKGSFSTLEIQRTEQGDSAMYLCASSLLDDVGEKLFFGSGTQLSVL.

The chain combines TRBV5-6 with TRBJ2-5; no definite D call. The CDR3 length is 15 residues. Trimming shortened V by 3 bases and J by 2 bases, and 14 bases separated the two germline ends. CDR1 is SGHDT and CDR2 is YYEEEE in the germline V gene. The CDR3 loop reads CASSSPLTYQETQYF. In DNA, the CDR3 is TGTGCCAGCAGCTCACCTCTGACATATCAAGAGACCCAGTACTTC.

The rearrangement uses TRBV6-5 and TRBJ2-2; D is perhaps TRBD1 (6 bases). V dropped 6 bases and J dropped 5 bases, with 10 bases sitting between them. This CDR3 has 13 amino acids. Germline V gene data show CDR1 as MNHEY and CDR2 as SVGAGI. The CDR3 DNA follows: TGTGCCAGCAGCCCACAGGGAACCGGGGAGCTGTTTTTT. Protein product: CASSPQGTGELFF.

In its sample, this clone was seen many times. This chain links TRBV5-8 with TRBJ2-2; D gene unclear. Germline CDR1 is SGHTS and CDR2 is YDEGEE. V dropped 2 bases and J dropped 4 bases, with 3 bases sitting between them. CDR3 length: 12 amino acids. The DNA for the CDR3 is TGTGCCAGCAGCTTTCTCACCGGGGAGCTGTTTTTT. Translated, it gives CASSFLTGELFF.

The chain carries TRBV5-6 and TRBJ1-1, with D possibly TRBD1 on 5 matching bases. This CDR3 region has 15 residues. Per germline, CDR1 SGHDT and CDR2 YYEEEE. Trimming shortened V by 3 bases and J by 1 base, and 13 bases separated the two germline ends. CDR3 sequence (DNA): TGTGCCAGCAGCTGGGCTCCCAGGGAGAACACTGAAGCTTTCTTT. This codes for CASSWAPRENTEAFF.

The chain is built from TRBV9 and TRBJ1-5; D is unresolved. This CDR3 region has 14 residues. The V end was cut by 0 bases, the J end by 2 bases, with 6 bases between. Germline CDR1 reads SGDLS; CDR2 reads YYNGEE. The CDR3 loop is CASSVDPGNQPQHF. DNA of the CDR3: TGTGCCAGCAGCGTAGATCCGGGCAATCAGCCCCAGCATTTT.

The chain carries TRBV4-1 and TRBJ1-2; D gene ambiguous. V lost 1 base, J lost 8 bases, and 8 bases lay in between. The CDR3 sequence is 12 residues long. CDR1 is MGHRA, CDR2 YSYEKL, per germline. The CDR3 here is CASSQGSRGYTF. In nucleotides, the CDR3 is TGCGCCAGCAGCCAAGGTAGTCGCGGCTACACCTTC.

On this clone: Distinct nucleotide sequences in the sample also encode this CDR3. The J gene is TRBJ2-1, the V gene TRBV7-2, with TRBD2 matching 10 bases. The CDR3 has 15 residues. Germline-derived CDR1 and CDR2 are SGHTA and FQGNSA. The ends lost 4 bases at V and 3 bases at J; junction bases unmatched: 3. The CDR3 DNA sequence: TGTGCCAGCAGCTCCACTAGCGGGGTCTACAATGAGCAGTTCTTC. As protein: CASSSTSGVYNEQFF.

This clone appeared many times. J is TRBJ1-3 and V is TRBV18; TRBD1 agrees at 7 bases. Germline values: CDR1 KGHSH, CDR2 LQKENI. V was clipped by 1 base and J by 0 bases; unmatched bases: 9. The CDR3 is 18 residues long. CDR3 in DNA: TGTGCCAGCTCACCACGGGGACAGACTTTAAGCTCTGGAAACACCATATATTTT. Its translation is CASSPRGQTLSSGNTIYF.

The genes are TRBV28 and TRBJ1-2, with 10 bases lining up with TRBD1. The CDR3 runs 15 residues. CDR1 MDHEN and CDR2 SYDVKM come from the germline V gene. The J segment lost 7 bases and the V segment lost 5 bases, leaving 10 bases of the junction unmatched. The DNA for the CDR3 is TGTGCCAGCAGTCCCACCCTCCGACAGGGGGCTGGCTACACCTTC. As protein: CASSPTLRQGAGYTF.

The rearrangement joins TRBV5-5 to TRBJ2-1; maybe TRBD2 (5 bases). This CDR3 spans 14 amino acids. CDR1 and CDR2 from the germline V gene are SGHKS and YYEKEE (reference sequence). Trimming left V 6 bases short and J 2 bases short, with 12 bases between. The CDR3 spells CASTWTETYNEQFF. DNA for the CDR3: TGTGCCAGCACCTGGACTGAAACCTACAATGAGCAGTTCTTC. Full variable domain (missing parts from reference TRBV5-5 and TRBJ2-1): DAGVTQSPTHLIKTRGQQVTLRCSPISGHKSVSWYQQVLGQGPQFIFQYYEKEERGRGNFPDRFSARQFPNYSSELNVNALLLGDSALYLCASTWTETYNEQFFGPGTRLTVL.

This clone was counted only a few times. The sample holds other DNA sequences that translate to the same CDR3. The chain recombines TRBV28 with TRBJ2-1, with TRBD2 identical over 15 bases. V gave up 6 bases and J gave up 3 bases; unmatched junction bases: 3. The CDR3 contains 16 residues. Germline lookup yields CDR1 MDHEN and CDR2 SYDVKM. CDR3 amino acids: CASSGTSGGIYNEQFF. In DNA, the CDR3 is TGTGCCAGCAGCGGGACTAGCGGGGGGATCTACAATGAGCAGTTCTTC.

The chain has TRBV3-1 (or the pseudogene TRBV3-2) and TRBJ1-4; D is possibly TRBD1 (5 bases). Germline V gene lookup returns CDR1 LGHDT and CDR2 YNNKEL (reference sequence). Trimming stripped 0 bases from V and 6 bases from J, with 8 bases between. The CDR3 covers 14 residues. The CDR3 loop is CASSQDIGDEKLFF. CDR3 DNA sequence: TGTGCCAGCAGCCAAGATATAGGGGATGAAAAACTGTTTTTT.

Ten or more counts support this clone. The chain recombines TRBV5-1 with TRBJ1-4; no reliable D call. V dropped 4 bases and J dropped 0 bases, with 7 bases sitting between them. CDR1 SGHRS and CDR2 YFSETQ come from the germline V gene. The CDR3 totals 14 residues. The CDR3 nucleotides are TGCGCCAGCAGCCTGCAGGCAACTAATGAAAAACTGTTTTTT. Its protein product is CASSLQATNEKLFF.

V usage is TRBV12-5 and J usage is TRBJ1-2; no reliable D call. The V end was cut by 2 bases, the J end by 5 bases, with 15 bases between. The germline V gene has CDR1 LGHNT and CDR2 FRNRAP. The CDR3 totals 15 residues. CDR3 nucleotide sequence: TGTGCTAGTGGTTTGTCCTTTGGAGGGCGATATGGCTACACCTTC. This sequence encodes CASGLSFGGRYGYTF.

V is TRBV3-1 (or the pseudogene TRBV3-2) and J is TRBJ1-3; TRBD1 aligns across 7 bases. The CDR3 runs 15 residues. The germline CDR1 and CDR2 sequences are LGHDT and YNNKEL (reference sequence). The junction had 1 base not matched to a gene; V was cut back by 2 bases and J by 0 bases. CDR3: CASSQQGGSGNTIYF. The CDR3 DNA reads as TGTGCCAGCAGCCAACAGGGGGGCTCTGGAAACACCATATATTTT.

This chain links TRBV28 with TRBJ2-5, with TRBD2 identical over 7 bases. Unmatched junction bases numbered 7, after V lost 2 bases and J lost 4 bases. This CDR3 has 15 amino acids. The germline V gene encodes CDR1 MDHEN and CDR2 SYDVKM. CDR3 in DNA: TGTGCCAGCAGTTTAGCGGCGGGGGTGTTAGAGACCCAGTACTTC. Amino acid sequence: CASSLAAGVLETQYF.

The chain employs TRBV19 and TRBJ1-1; the match to TRBD1 covers 8 bases. Germline-derived CDR1 and CDR2 are LNHDA and SQIVND (reference sequence). Trimming cost V 5 bases and J 0 bases; bases outside gene matches: 11. This CDR3 region has 17 residues. The CDR3 DNA follows: TGTGCCAGTAGTGGGGCCAGGGGGCTGCCCTTGAACACTGAAGCTTTCTTT. It specifies CASSGARGLPLNTEAFF.

J is TRBJ2-2 and V is TRBV19, with no clear D. The CDR3 is made up of 14 amino acids. The V end lost 3 bases, the J end lost 4 bases, and 9 bases lay between the germline ends. Per germline, CDR1 LNHDA and CDR2 SQIVND (reference sequence). The CDR3 region has the DNA TGTGCCAGTAGTATTCCCGGTTCCACCGGGGAGCTGTTTTTT. It is translated as CASSIPGSTGELFF.

The genes are TRBV19 and TRBJ1-1, with D possibly TRBD1 on 5 matching bases. From germline, CDR1 is LNHDA and CDR2 SQIVND (reference sequence). The CDR3 extends over 14 amino acids. The V end was cut by 5 bases, the J end by 0 bases, with 10 bases between. The CDR3 DNA reads as TGTGCCAGTAGTCCCCAGGGCATGAACACTGAAGCTTTCTTT. It yields the protein CASSPQGMNTEAFF. The full variable domain, rest sourced from reference TRBV19 and TRBJ1-1, is DGGITQSPKYLFRKEGQNVTLSCEQNLNHDAMYWYRQDPGQGLRLIYYSQIVNDFQKGDIAEGYSVSREKKESFPLTVTSAQKNPTAFYLCASSPQGMNTEAFFGQGTRLTVV.

This chain links TRBV7-9 with TRBJ1-5; D unclear. The V and J ends lost 1 base and 9 bases respectively, with 7 bases between them. There are 12 residues in the CDR3. Germline V gene data show CDR1 as SEHNR and CDR2 as FQNEAQ (reference sequence). The CDR3, as DNA: TGTGCCAGCAGCTTAGTTGGAGGGCCCCAGCATTTT. This sequence encodes CASSLVGGPQHF.

This chain links TRBV5-1 with TRBJ1-5; TRBD1 is a possible D gene (5 bases). Germline values: CDR1 SGHRS, CDR2 YFSETQ. CDR3 length: 15 residues. The V gene lost 4 bases and the J gene lost 6 bases, with 17 bases spanning the gap. The CDR3 spells CASSAGTPGGQPQHF. The CDR3 DNA reads as TGCGCCAGCAGCGCCGGGACTCCCGGGGGTCAGCCCCAGCATTTT.